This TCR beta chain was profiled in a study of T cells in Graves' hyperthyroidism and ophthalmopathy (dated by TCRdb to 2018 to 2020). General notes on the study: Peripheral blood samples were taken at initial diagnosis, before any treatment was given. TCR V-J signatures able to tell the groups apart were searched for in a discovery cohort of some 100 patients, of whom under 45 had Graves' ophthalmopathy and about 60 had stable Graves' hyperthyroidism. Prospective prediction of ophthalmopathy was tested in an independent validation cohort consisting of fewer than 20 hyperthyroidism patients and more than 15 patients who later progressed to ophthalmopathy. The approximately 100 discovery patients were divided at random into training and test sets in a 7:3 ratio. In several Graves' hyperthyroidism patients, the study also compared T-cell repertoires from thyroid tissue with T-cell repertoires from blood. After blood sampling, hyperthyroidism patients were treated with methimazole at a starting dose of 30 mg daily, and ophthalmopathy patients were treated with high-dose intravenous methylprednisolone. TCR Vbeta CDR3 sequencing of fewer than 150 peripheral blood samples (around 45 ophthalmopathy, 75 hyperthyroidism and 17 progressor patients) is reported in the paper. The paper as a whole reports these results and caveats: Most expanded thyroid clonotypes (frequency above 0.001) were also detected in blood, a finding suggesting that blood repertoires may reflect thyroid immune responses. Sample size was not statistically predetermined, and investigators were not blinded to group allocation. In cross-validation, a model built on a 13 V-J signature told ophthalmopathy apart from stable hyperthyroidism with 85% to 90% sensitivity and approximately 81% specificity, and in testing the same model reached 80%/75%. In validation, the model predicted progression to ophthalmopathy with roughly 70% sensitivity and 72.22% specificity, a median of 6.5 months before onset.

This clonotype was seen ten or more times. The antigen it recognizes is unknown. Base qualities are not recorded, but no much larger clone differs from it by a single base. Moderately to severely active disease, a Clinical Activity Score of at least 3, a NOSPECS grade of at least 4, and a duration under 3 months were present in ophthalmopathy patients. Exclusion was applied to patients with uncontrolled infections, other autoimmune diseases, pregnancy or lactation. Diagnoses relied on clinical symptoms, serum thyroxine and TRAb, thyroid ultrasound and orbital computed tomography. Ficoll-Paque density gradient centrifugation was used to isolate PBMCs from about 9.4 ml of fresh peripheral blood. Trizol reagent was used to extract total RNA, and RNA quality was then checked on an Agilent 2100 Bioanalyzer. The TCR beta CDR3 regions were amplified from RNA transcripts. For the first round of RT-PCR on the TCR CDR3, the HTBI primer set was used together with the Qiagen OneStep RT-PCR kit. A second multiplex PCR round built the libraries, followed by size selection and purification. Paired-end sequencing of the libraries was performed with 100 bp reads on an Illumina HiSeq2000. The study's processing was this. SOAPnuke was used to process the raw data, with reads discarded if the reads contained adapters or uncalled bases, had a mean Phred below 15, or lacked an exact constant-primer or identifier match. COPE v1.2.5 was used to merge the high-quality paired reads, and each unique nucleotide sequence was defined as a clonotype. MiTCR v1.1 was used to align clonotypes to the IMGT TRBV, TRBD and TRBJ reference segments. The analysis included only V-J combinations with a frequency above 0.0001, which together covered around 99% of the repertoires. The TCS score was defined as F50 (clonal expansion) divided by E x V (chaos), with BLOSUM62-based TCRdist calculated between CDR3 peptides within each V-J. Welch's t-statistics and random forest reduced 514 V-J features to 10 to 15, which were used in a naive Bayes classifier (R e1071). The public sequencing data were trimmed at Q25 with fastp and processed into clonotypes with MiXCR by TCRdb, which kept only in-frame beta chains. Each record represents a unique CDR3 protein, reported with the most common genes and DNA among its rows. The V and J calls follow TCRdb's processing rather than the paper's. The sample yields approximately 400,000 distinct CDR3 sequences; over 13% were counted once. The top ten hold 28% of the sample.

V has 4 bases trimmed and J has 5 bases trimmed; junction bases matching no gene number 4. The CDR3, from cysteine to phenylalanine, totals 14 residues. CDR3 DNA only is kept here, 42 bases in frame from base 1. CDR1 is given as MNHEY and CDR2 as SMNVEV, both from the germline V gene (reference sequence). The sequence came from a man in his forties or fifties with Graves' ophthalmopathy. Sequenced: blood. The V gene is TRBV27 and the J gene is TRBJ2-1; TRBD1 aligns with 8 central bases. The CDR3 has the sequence CASSYLGQDNEQFF. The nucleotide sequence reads TGTGCCAGCAGTTACCTGGGACAGGACAATGAGCAGTTCTTC.